One sample yielded the 4 T cell receptor beta chains listed below, sequenced in a study of T cell responses to AZD1222 COVID-19 vaccine. Sequenced by immunoSEQ multiplex PCR; TCRdb stores in-frame clones only, minus some. Of 150,000 to 200,000 clones in the sample, about 91% were seen once. The sequencing used peripheral blood, collected 28 days after the second AZD1222 dose. Receptor source: an adult who received the AZD1222 COVID-19 vaccine.

J is TRBJ1-1 and V is TRBV7-2, with D perhaps TRBD1 (5 bases). V shed 3 bases and J shed 3 bases, with 8 bases lying between them. CDR1 and CDR2 from the germline V gene are SGHTA and FQGNSA. The CDR3 runs to 13 residues. For the CDR3, the DNA is TGTGCCAGCAGCTTCAGGGACCACACTGAAGCTTTCTTT. This codes for CASSFRDHTEAFF.

This clone occurred a few times. This chain connects TRBV10-3 to TRBJ2-3, with D perhaps TRBD2 (7 bases). This CDR3 is built from 16 residues. V gave up 1 base and J gave up 3 bases, with 14 bases separating them. In germline, CDR1 is ENHRY, CDR2 SYGVKD. In DNA form, the CDR3 reads TGTGCCATCAGTGAGTTAGGGGGGGCGCGGACAGATACGCAGTATTTT. This sequence encodes CAISELGGARTDTQYF.

J is TRBJ1-1 and V is TRBV7-9; maybe TRBD1 (6 bases). V lost 6 bases and J lost 5, with 13 bases in between. Germline CDR1 SEHNR, CDR2 FQNEAQ (reference sequence). The CDR3 has 13 residues. The CDR3 loop reads CASSPITGTEAFF. Written as DNA, the CDR3 is TGTGCCAGCAGTCCTATTACAGGGACTGAAGCTTTCTTT. Full variable domain (outside the CDR3, taken from reference TRBV7-9 and TRBJ1-1): DTGVSQNPRHKITKRGQNVTFRCDPISEHNRLYWYRQTLGQGPEFLTYFQNEAQLEKSRLLSDRFSAERPKGSFSTLEIQRTEQGDSAMYLCASSPITGTEAFFGQGTRLTVV.

The genes are TRBV14 and TRBJ2-3; TRBD1 matches 9 bases. Trimming at V came to 0 bases and at J to 3 bases, leaving 7 bases not matched to a gene. Germline V CDR1 and CDR2: SGHDN, FVKESK. The CDR3 covers 17 residues. The CDR3 spells CASSQDVGQGITDTQYF. The CDR3 DNA reads TGTGCCAGCAGCCAAGACGTGGGACAGGGTATTACAGATACGCAGTATTTT.